The 9 T cell receptor beta chains below come from one sample, sequenced in a study of OX40 agonist ivuxolimab in advanced cancers. TCRdb keeps only in-frame clones here, not all; method: immunoSEQ multiplex PCR. In the table there are under 85,000 clones, approximately 93% of which are singletons. The sequenced sample was CD4+ or CD8+ T cells sorted from blood, obtained in a trial of the OX40 agonist ivuxolimab. These TCRs come from an adult with an advanced solid tumor such as melanoma, head and neck, liver or kidney cancer.

This chain connects TRBV7-8 to TRBJ2-1; 12 nucleotides match TRBD1. CDR1 and CDR2 from the germline V gene are SGHVS and FQNEAQ. The J segment lost 7 bases and the V segment lost 4 bases, leaving 5 bases of the junction unmatched. This CDR3 has 15 amino acids. DNA for the CDR3: TGTGCCAGCAGCTCCGGGACAGGGGGCATAAATGAGCAGTTCTTC. Translating it yields CASSSGTGGINEQFF. Together with reference TRBV7-8 and TRBJ2-1, the CDR3 gives the full variable domain: GAGVSQSPRYKVAKRGQDVALRCDPISGHVSLFWYQQALGQGPEFLTYFQNEAQLDKSGLPSDRFFAERPEGSVSTLKIQRTQQEDSAVYLCASSSGTGGINEQFFGPGTRLTVL.

The V call is TRBV7-6, the J call TRBJ2-1; weak D call: TRBD2 (6 bases). This CDR3 has 14 amino acids. Trimming took 3 bases from V and 6 from J, leaving 12 bases between them. From germline, CDR1 is SGHVS and CDR2 FNYEAQ. DNA for the CDR3: TGTGCCAGCAGCTTCGGAGGGTTGGTCAATGAGCAGTTCTTC. This sequence encodes CASSFGGLVNEQFF.

V gene TRBV27 combines with J gene TRBJ1-1; possibly TRBD1 for D (6 bases). The CDR3 extends over 13 amino acids. From germline, CDR1 is MNHEY and CDR2 SMNVEV (reference sequence). V lost 6 bases, J lost 4 bases, and 12 bases lay in between. The CDR3 is CASSVQGGTEAFF. The CDR3 region has the DNA TGTGCCAGCAGCGTACAGGGTGGCACTGAAGCTTTCTTT.

This chain joins TRBV7-9 and TRBJ2-7; tentatively, D is TRBD1 or TRBD2 (6 bases each). V shed 2 bases and J shed 2 bases, with 19 bases lying between them. The germline gives CDR1 SEHNR, CDR2 FQNEAQ (reference sequence). The CDR3 runs to 17 residues. The CDR3 DNA sequence: TGTGCCAGCAGCTTAAGGTCTGGGGGGCTAGCAACCTACGAGCAGTACTTC. Its translation: CASSLRSGGLATYEQYF. Looking up the rest from reference TRBV7-9 and TRBJ2-7 gives the full variable domain: DTGVSQNPRHKITKRGQNVTFRCDPISEHNRLYWYRQTLGQGPEFLTYFQNEAQLEKSRLLSDRFSAERPKGSFSTLEIQRTEQGDSAMYLCASSLRSGGLATYEQYFGPGTRLTVT.

V is TRBV5-6 and J is TRBJ2-7; D ambiguous. V lost 4 bases and J lost 3, with 8 bases in between. CDR3 length equals 12 residues. Germline V CDR1 and CDR2: SGHDT, YYEEEE. The CDR3 spells CASSPNSYEQYF. In DNA, the CDR3 is TGTGCCAGCAGCCCGAACAGCTACGAGCAGTACTTC.

The chain combines TRBV6-5 with TRBJ2-7, with TRBD2 as a possible D gene (5 bases). Per the germline V gene, CDR1 is MNHEY and CDR2 is SVGAGI. The V gene lost 5 bases and the J gene lost 2 bases, with 13 bases spanning the gap. CDR3 length: 14 amino acids. The CDR3 loop is CASSHSAGAYEQYF. The DNA for the CDR3 is TGTGCCAGCAGTCATAGCGCTGGGGCCTACGAGCAGTACTTC.

The chain has TRBV5-6 and TRBJ1-2; D possibly corresponds to TRBD1 (5 bases). Germline V CDR1 and CDR2: SGHDT, YYEEEE. V was shortened by 1 base and J by 13 bases, with 20 bases between the two germline ends. The CDR3 totals 14 residues. CDR3 sequence (DNA): TGTGCCAGCAGCTTGAACGCCCGCCTCGGAGGGACCACCTTC. This translates into CASSLNARLGGTTF.

The chain couples TRBV13 to TRBJ2-7; D might be TRBD1 or TRBD2, each matching 5 bases. Germline CDR1 PRHDT, CDR2 FYEKMQ (reference sequence). The CDR3 runs 15 residues. V gave up 6 bases and J gave up 0 bases, with 15 bases separating them. The CDR3 sequence is CASRSRDQPSYEQYF. In nucleotides, the CDR3 is TGTGCCAGCAGAAGCCGGGACCAACCCTCCTACGAGCAGTACTTC.

Notes on this clone: Other DNA sequences in this specimen translate into the identical CDR3. The V and J genes are TRBV5-6 and TRBJ2-7, with a tentative D call TRBD1 (5 bases). The CDR3 spans 12 residues. The germline V gene has CDR1 SGHDT and CDR2 YYEEEE. V lost 4 bases to trimming and J lost 4 bases, with 9 bases between them. The CDR3 spells CASSPGNYEQYF. The DNA for the CDR3 is TGTGCCAGCAGCCCAGGGAATTACGAGCAGTACTTC.